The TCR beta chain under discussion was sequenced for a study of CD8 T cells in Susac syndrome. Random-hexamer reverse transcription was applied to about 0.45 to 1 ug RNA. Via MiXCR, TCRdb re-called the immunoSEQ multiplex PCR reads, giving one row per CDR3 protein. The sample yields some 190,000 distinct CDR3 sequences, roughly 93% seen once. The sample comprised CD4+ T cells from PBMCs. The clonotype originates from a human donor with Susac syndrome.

The CDR3 loop is CATSRDYGDTQYF. The DNA for the CDR3 is TGTGCCACCAGCAGAGATTACGGAGATACGCAGTATTTT. The chain employs TRBV15 and TRBJ2-3; D gene ambiguous. The germline CDR1 and CDR2 sequences are LNHNV and YYDKDF (reference sequence). The CDR3 runs 13 residues. With 0 bases removed from V and 5 bases from J, the gap between germline ends came to 6 bases.